Sequencing of this T cell receptor beta chain was carried out in a study of T-cell reconstitution after alpha-beta-depleted transplantation in children. V gave up 5 bases and J gave up 8 bases, with 21 bases separating them. The CDR3 contains 15 residues. Germline CDR1 reads SGHTA; CDR2 reads FQGTGA. Whole-study findings and limits: High day-60 TCRbeta diversity in some patients came from surviving recipient T cells and thymic progenitors. Several hundred rapidly expanded clones from non-depleted graft cells reportedly supplied alpha-beta T cells about two months post-transplant.

This clonotype was counted only a few times. Its antigen is not known. Unique molecular identifiers were incorporated when the TCRbeta library was constructed. Each CDR3 protein is one row after TCRdb ran MiXCR on the PCR reads. The sample lists over 150,000 distinct CDR3 sequences; 6.3% were seen once. The chain uses TRBV7-3 and TRBJ1-1, with D possibly being TRBD1 (6 bases). The sample here was PBMCs, taken before TCRalphabeta/CD19-depleted stem cell transplant. This clonotype was sampled from a girl under three years old with combined immunodeficiency, due to receive a stem cell transplant. In DNA form, the CDR3 reads TGTGCCAGCAGCACGACCGGGACAAGCGGTCCGGAAGCTTTCTTT. Its translation is CASSTTGTSGPEAFF.